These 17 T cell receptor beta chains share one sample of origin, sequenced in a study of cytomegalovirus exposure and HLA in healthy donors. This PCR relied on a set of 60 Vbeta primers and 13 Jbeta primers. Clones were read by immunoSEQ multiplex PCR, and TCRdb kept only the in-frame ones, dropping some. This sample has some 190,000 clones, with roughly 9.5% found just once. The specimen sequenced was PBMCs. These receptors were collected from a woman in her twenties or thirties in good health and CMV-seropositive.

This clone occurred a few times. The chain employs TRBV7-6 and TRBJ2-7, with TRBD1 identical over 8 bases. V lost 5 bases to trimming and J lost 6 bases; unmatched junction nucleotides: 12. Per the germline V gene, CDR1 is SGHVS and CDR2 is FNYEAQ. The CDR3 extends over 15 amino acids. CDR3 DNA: TGTGCCAGCAGCCCACCCGGGACAGGCCCTCTCGAGCAGTACTTC. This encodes CASSPPGTGPLEQYF.

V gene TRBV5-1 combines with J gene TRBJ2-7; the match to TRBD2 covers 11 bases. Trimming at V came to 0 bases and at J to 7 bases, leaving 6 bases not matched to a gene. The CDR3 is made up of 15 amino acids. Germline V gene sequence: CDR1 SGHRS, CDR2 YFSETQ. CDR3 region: CASSLATSGSREQYF. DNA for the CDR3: TGCGCCAGCAGCTTGGCAACTAGCGGGAGCCGAGAGCAGTACTTC.

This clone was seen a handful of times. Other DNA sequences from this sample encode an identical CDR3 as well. The CDR3 here is CASSATGTGAYEQYF. Here the CDR3 DNA reads TGTGCCAGCAGCGCTACCGGGACAGGGGCGTACGAGCAGTACTTC. This chain joins TRBV6-1 and TRBJ2-7; 10 nucleotides align to TRBD1. The germline V gene encodes CDR1 MNHNS and CDR2 SASEGT. V was clipped by 6 bases and J by 4 bases; unmatched bases: 9. CDR3 length: 15 residues.

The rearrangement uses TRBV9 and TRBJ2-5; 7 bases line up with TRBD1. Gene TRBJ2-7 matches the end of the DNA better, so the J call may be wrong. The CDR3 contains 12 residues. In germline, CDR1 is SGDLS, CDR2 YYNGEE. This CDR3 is CASSPGGHEQYF. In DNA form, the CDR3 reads TGTGCCAGCAGCCCAGGGGGTCACGAGCAGTACTTC.

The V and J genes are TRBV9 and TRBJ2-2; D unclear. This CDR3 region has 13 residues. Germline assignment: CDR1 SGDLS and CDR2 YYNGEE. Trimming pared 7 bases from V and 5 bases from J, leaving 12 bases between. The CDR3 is CASSPLRTGELFF. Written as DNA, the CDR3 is TGTGCCAGCTCTCCATTGAGGACCGGGGAGCTGTTTTTT. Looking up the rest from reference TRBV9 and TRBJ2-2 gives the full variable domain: DSGVTQTPKHLITATGQRVTLRCSPRSGDLSVYWYQQSLDQGLQFLIQYYNGEERAKGNILERFSAQQFPDLHSELNLSSLELGDSALYFCASSPLRTGELFFGEGSRLTVL.

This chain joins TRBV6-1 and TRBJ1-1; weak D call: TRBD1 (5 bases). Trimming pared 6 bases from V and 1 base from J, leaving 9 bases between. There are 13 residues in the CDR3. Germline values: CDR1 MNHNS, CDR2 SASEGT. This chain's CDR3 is CASRKTGNTEAFF. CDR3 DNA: TGTGCCAGCAGGAAAACAGGGAACACTGAAGCTTTCTTT.

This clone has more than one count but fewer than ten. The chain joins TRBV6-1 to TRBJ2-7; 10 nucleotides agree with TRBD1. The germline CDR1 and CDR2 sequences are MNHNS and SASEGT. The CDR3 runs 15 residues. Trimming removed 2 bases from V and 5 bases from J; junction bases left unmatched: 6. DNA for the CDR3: TGTGCCAGCAGTGAAAAGCCGACAGGGGGCGACGAGCAGTACTTC. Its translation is CASSEKPTGGDEQYF.

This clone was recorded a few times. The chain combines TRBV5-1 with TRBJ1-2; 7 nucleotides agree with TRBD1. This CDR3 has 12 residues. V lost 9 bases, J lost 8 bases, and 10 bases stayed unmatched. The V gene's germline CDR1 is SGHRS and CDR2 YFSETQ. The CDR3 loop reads CATDEGAYGYTF. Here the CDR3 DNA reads TGCGCCACGGATGAGGGGGCGTACGGCTACACCTTC.

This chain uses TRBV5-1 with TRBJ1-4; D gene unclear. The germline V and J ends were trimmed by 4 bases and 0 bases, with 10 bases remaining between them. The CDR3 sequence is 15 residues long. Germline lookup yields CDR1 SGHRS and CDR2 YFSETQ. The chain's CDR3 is CASSPSHPTNEKLFF. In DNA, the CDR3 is TGCGCCAGCAGCCCTTCACACCCAACTAATGAAAAACTGTTTTTT.

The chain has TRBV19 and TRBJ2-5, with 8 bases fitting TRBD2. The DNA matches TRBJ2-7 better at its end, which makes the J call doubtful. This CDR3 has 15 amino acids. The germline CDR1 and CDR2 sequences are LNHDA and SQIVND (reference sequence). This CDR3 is CASSIGLAGSYEQYF. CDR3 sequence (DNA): TGTGCCAGTAGTATCGGGCTAGCGGGCTCCTACGAGCAGTACTTC.

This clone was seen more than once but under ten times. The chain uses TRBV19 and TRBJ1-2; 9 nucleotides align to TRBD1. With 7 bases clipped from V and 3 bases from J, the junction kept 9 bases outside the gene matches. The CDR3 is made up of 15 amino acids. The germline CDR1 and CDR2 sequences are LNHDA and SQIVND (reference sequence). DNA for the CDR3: TGTGCCAGTACTCGCGGGGACAGGGAATACTATGGCTACACCTTC. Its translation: CASTRGDREYYGYTF. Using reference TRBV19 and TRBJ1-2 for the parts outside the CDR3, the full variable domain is DGGITQSPKYLFRKEGQNVTLSCEQNLNHDAMYWYRQDPGQGLRLIYYSQIVNDFQKGDIAEGYSVSREKKESFPLTVTSAQKNPTAFYLCASTRGDREYYGYTFGSGTRLTVV.

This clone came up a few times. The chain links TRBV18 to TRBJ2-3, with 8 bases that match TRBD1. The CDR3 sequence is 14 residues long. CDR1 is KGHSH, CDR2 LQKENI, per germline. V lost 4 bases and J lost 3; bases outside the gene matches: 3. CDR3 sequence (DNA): TGTGCCAGCTCACGGCGGACAGGGACAGATACGCAGTATTTT. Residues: CASSRRTGTDTQYF.

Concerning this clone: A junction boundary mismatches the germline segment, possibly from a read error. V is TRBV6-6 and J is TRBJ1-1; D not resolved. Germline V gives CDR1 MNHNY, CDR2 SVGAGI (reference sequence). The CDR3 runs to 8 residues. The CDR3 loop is CATEPGIF. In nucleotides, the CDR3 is TGTGCCACGGAACCCGGGATCTTT.

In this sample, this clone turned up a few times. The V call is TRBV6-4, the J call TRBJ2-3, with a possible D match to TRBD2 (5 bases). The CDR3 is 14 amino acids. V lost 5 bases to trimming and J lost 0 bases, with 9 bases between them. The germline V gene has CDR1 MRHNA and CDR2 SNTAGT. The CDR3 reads CASSWTGSTDTQYF. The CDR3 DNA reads TGTGCCAGCAGTTGGACGGGGAGCACAGATACGCAGTATTTT.

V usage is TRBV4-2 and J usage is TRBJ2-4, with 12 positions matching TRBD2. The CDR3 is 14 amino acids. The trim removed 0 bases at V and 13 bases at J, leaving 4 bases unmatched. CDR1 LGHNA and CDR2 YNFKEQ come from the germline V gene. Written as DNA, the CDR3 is TGTGCCAGCAGCCAAGAGGCTAGCGGGAGGGTACAGTACTTC. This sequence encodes CASSQEASGRVQYF.

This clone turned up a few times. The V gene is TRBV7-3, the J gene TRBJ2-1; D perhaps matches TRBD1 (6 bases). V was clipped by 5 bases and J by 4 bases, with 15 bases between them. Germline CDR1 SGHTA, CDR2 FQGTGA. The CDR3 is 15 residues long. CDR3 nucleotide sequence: TGTGCCAGCAGCCAAACCGGGACAAGATACAATGAGCAGTTCTTC. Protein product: CASSQTGTRYNEQFF.

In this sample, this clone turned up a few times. The CDR3 nucleotides are TGTGCCAGTTCCGGGGATGCCGAAAAACTGTTTTTT. Translating gives CASSGDAEKLFF. This chain links TRBV19 with TRBJ1-4; the D is unclear. The CDR3 length is 12 residues. Germline values: CDR1 LNHDA, CDR2 SQIVND (reference sequence). Between the trimmed V and J ends, which lost 8 bases and 8 bases, there was a span of 12 bases.